Below, 24 T cell receptor beta chains from the same sample are listed, as sequenced in a study of metastatic and nonmetastatic thyroid tumors. TCRdb re-called the PCR reads via MiXCR. The sample holds just over 14,000 clones, 3% to 4.5% seen once. Until they underwent thyroid surgery, no patient had received any treatment. What was sequenced was tumor tissue. These receptor sequences come from a female donor with papillary thyroid cancer or a benign thyroid nodule (not recorded which). Some clones in this sample may be carry-over from other donors' samples.

By its share, this clone is medium-sized (0.01 to 0.1%). The chain joins TRBV7-2 to TRBJ1-5, with D possibly being TRBD1 (6 bases). V was clipped by 0 bases and J by 6 bases, with 12 bases between them. Germline values: CDR1 SGHTA, CDR2 FQGNSA. The CDR3 sequence is 15 residues long. CDR3 in amino acids: CASSLAPGAGQPQHF. In DNA form, the CDR3 reads TGTGCCAGCAGCTTAGCCCCAGGGGCGGGTCAGCCCCAGCATTTT.

This clone was observed a few times. This chain uses TRBV3-1 with TRBJ1-2; no clear D. Germline-derived CDR1 and CDR2 are LGHDT and YNNKEL (reference sequence). Trimming removed 3 bases at V and 5 bases at J, with 7 bases between. This CDR3 is built from 12 residues. The CDR3 is CASSQAEYGYTF. In DNA, the CDR3 is TGTGCCAGCAGCCAGGCGGAATATGGCTACACCTTC.

This clone appeared a few times. The chain joins TRBV6-1 to TRBJ2-7; unclear D gene. Looked up from germline, CDR1 is MNHNS and CDR2 is SASEGT. This CDR3 is built from 16 residues. Trimming pared 3 bases from V and 2 bases from J, leaving 17 bases between. This CDR3 is CASSDRHGLDPYEQYF. The CDR3, as DNA: TGTGCCAGCAGTGACCGACACGGTCTGGACCCCTACGAGCAGTACTTC.

This clone has just a few counts. A much larger clone is a single base away; this may be a read error. The rearrangement joins TRBV12-3 or TRBV12-4 to TRBJ2-7; 8 positions match TRBD1. This CDR3 is 15 amino acids long. CDR3 amino acids: CTSSLARTGLSEQYF. DNA of the CDR3: TGTACCAGCAGTTTAGCTAGGACAGGGTTGAGCGAGCAGTACTTC.

The chain combines TRBV12-3 or TRBV12-4 with TRBJ1-6; no reliable D call. The CDR3 contains 13 residues. Trimming removed 1 base from V and 7 bases from J, with 5 bases in between. The CDR3 DNA reads TGTGCCAGCAGTTTAGGGATCAATTCACCCCTCCACTTT. It translates to CASSLGINSPLHF.

The chain joins TRBV6-2 or TRBV6-3 to TRBJ1-2; 9 bases fit TRBD1. CDR1 is MNHEY, CDR2 SVGEGT, per germline. This CDR3 region has 13 residues. With V trimmed by 4 bases and J by 9 bases, 6 bases remained unmatched. This CDR3 is CASSSGQGRRYTF. The CDR3 nucleotides are TGTGCCAGCAGTTCGGGACAGGGCCGGCGCTACACCTTC.

Concerning this clone: The conserved closing phenylalanine or tryptophan is absent in this CDR3, likely reflecting a read error. This chain connects TRBV28 to TRBJ1-2; D is undetermined. V was cut by 4 bases and J by 3 bases, with 9 bases left in between. CDR1 is MDHEN, CDR2 SYDVKM, per germline. This CDR3 has 13 amino acids. The CDR3 here is CASSSYSYYGYTI. CDR3 bases: TGTGCCAGCAGTTCCTACAGCTACTATGGCTACACCATC.

The sample holds a few counts of this clone. The J gene is TRBJ1-6, the V gene TRBV7-2; D remains unclear. The germline V gene encodes CDR1 SGHTA and CDR2 FQGNSA. CDR3 length: 13 residues. V was cut by 5 bases and J by 6 bases, with 8 bases left in between. CDR3 loop: CASSPGINSPLHF. The CDR3 region has the DNA TGTGCCAGCAGCCCCGGGATTAATTCACCCCTCCACTTT.

The table lists this clone with a few counts. V gene TRBV28 combines with J gene TRBJ1-2, with 10 nucleotides matching TRBD1. Germline V gives CDR1 MDHEN, CDR2 SYDVKM. The J segment lost 4 bases and the V segment lost 3 bases, leaving 11 bases of the junction unmatched. The CDR3 consists of 17 residues. CDR3 in amino acids: CASSFAPGQGHGYGYTF. The CDR3 coding sequence is TGTGCCAGCAGTTTCGCGCCGGGACAGGGGCACGGCTATGGCTACACCTTC.

This clone has more than one count but fewer than ten. The chain employs TRBV7-9 and TRBJ1-1; the D is unclear. The V gene's germline CDR1 is SEHNR and CDR2 FQNEAQ (reference sequence). The CDR3 length is 12 residues. Trimming cost V 1 base and J 6 bases, with 6 bases left between them. For the CDR3, the DNA is TGTGCCAGCAGCTTAGGACTCGCTGAAGCTTTCTTT. Protein sequence: CASSLGLAEAFF.

This clone was observed a handful of times. The chain couples TRBV6-1 to TRBJ2-7; 9 bases fit TRBD1. CDR3 length: 14 amino acids. Looked up from germline, CDR1 is MNHNS and CDR2 is SASEGT. The V segment lost 6 bases and the J segment 5 bases; nucleotides outside the gene matches: 8. CDR3 DNA sequence: TGTGCCAGCAGGATCGGTACAGGGGGCCACGAGCAGTACTTC. Residues: CASRIGTGGHEQYF.

This chain connects TRBV5-6 to TRBJ1-2, with a tentative D call TRBD1 (5 bases). The V end lost 5 bases, the J end lost 5 bases, and 16 bases lay between the germline ends. Germline-derived CDR1 and CDR2 are SGHDT and YYEEEE. The CDR3 is 14 residues long. The CDR3 DNA sequence: TGTGCCAGCAGGGTTCTGGGGGGTGGATATGGCTACACCTTC. Its translation: CASRVLGGGYGYTF.

This clone is deemed medium-sized. This chain links TRBV25-1 with TRBJ1-2; D uncertain. The germline V and J ends were trimmed by 10 bases and 8 bases, with 14 bases remaining between them. This CDR3 comprises 11 residues. From germline, CDR1 is MGHDK and CDR2 SYGVNS. CDR3 bases: TGTGCCACCAGACTCGGCGGAGGCTACACCTTC. The encoded protein is CATRLGGGYTF.

This clone turned up a few times. This sequence joins TRBV7-3 and TRBJ2-2; a weak D match, TRBD2 (5 bases). Looked up from germline, CDR1 is SGHTA and CDR2 is FQGTGA. The V end lost 3 bases, the J end lost 6 bases, and 14 bases lay between the germline ends. The CDR3 consists of 15 residues. CDR3 sequence (DNA): TGTGCCAGCAGCTTGAGGACTCATTGGGCCGGGGAGCTGTTTTTT. Protein product: CASSLRTHWAGELFF.

There are a few counts of this clone. The same CDR3 can be traced to other DNA sequences in this sample. V is TRBV20-1 and J is TRBJ2-2, with D possibly being TRBD1 (6 bases). Germline CDR1 and CDR2: DFQATT and SNEGSKA (reference sequence). The ends were cut back, 2 bases at V and 4 bases at J, with 14 bases in the middle. The CDR3 length is 15 residues. CDR3 region: CSARSSTGSTGELFF. The CDR3 coding sequence is TGCAGTGCTAGATCTTCTACAGGGAGCACCGGGGAGCTGTTTTTT.

The chain uses TRBV6-1 and TRBJ2-2, with 7 nucleotides matching TRBD2. V was clipped by 6 bases and J by 5 bases; unmatched bases: 12. The germline V gene has CDR1 MNHNS and CDR2 SASEGT. This CDR3 is built from 16 residues. CDR3 sequence reads: CASRVAWWGGTGELFF. The CDR3, as DNA: TGTGCCAGCAGGGTCGCATGGTGGGGAGGGACCGGGGAGCTGTTTTTT.

This clone was found a few times. The chain has TRBV20-1 and TRBJ1-2, with D possibly matching TRBD1 (5 bases). The CDR3 loop spans 14 amino acids. Germline CDR1 is DFQATT and CDR2 is SNEGSKA (reference sequence). The V and J ends lost 0 bases and 2 bases respectively, with 10 bases between them. The CDR3 DNA reads as TGCAGTGCTAGAGATACGGGGGGGAACTATGGCTACACCTTC. Translated: CSARDTGGNYGYTF.

This clone was seen a handful of times. The rearrangement links TRBV19 to TRBJ2-1, with 11 bases that match TRBD1. V trimming: 5 bases; J trimming: 3 bases; junction bases outside the gene matches: 3. Germline V gene lookup returns CDR1 LNHDA and CDR2 SQIVND (reference sequence). The CDR3 covers 15 residues. For the CDR3, the DNA is TGTGCCAGTAGTCCCGGGACAGGGGGCTACAATGAGCAGTTCTTC. This encodes CASSPGTGGYNEQFF.

This clone has just a few counts. V and J are TRBV2 and TRBJ1-1; D remains unclear. CDR1 is SNHLY, CDR2 FYNNEI, per germline. The CDR3 extends over 14 amino acids. V lost 7 bases and J 1 base, leaving 13 bases between the germline ends. The CDR3 nucleotides are TGTGCCAGCAAAGTACCAGCTCGGAACACTGAAGCTTTCTTT. The encoded protein is CASKVPARNTEAFF.

This clone was seen a handful of times. The chain joins TRBV6-1 to TRBJ1-5; D remains ambiguous. With 3 bases removed from V and 1 base from J, the gap between germline ends came to 4 bases. The length of the CDR3 is 13 residues. The V gene's germline CDR1 is MNHNS and CDR2 SASEGT. The CDR3 DNA sequence: TGTGCCAGCAGTGAGGGCAGCAATCAGCCCCAGCATTTT. The encoded protein is CASSEGSNQPQHF.

This rearrangement joins TRBV6-1 to TRBJ2-2; D may be TRBD1 (6 bases). This CDR3 has 12 residues. CDR1 and CDR2 from the germline V gene are MNHNS and SASEGT. Trimming cost V 6 bases and J 7 bases, with 9 bases left between them. Here the CDR3 DNA reads TGTGCCAGCAGAGGGGGTTTCGGGGAGCTGTTTTTT. Protein: CASRGGFGELFF.

This clone has only a few counts. This chain uses TRBV28 with TRBJ1-5, with 7 positions matching TRBD1. The V gene end was trimmed by 9 bases and the J gene end by 0 bases; junction bases not matched to a gene: 2. This CDR3 contains 13 residues. Germline V gene sequence: CDR1 MDHEN, CDR2 SYDVKM. CDR3 residues: CASRQGSNQPQHF. The CDR3 coding sequence is TGTGCCAGTCGACAGGGTAGCAATCAGCCCCAGCATTTT.

Judged by abundance, this clone is medium-sized. An end of the junction differs from the germline gene, which may be a read error. Other DNA sequences in this specimen translate into the identical CDR3. The J gene is TRBJ1-4, the V gene TRBV4-3; 10 bases fit TRBD1. CDR1 and CDR2 from the germline V gene are LGHNA and YSLEER. The CDR3 contains 14 residues. The CDR3 sequence: CASSQGQGGEKLFF. CDR3 sequence (DNA): TGCGCCAGCAGTCAAGGACAGGGGGGCGAAAAACTGTTTTTT.

A few counts support this clone. The chain is built from TRBV11-3 and TRBJ2-1; either TRBD1 or TRBD2 may supply D (6 bases each). Germline V gene lookup returns CDR1 SGHNT and CDR2 YENEEA. The CDR3 length is 15 residues. V lost 4 bases, J lost 6 bases, and 16 bases lay in between. CDR3 sequence (DNA): TGTGCCAGCAGCTGGGGGGCCACGGGCCCCAATGAGCAGTTCTTC. Translation gives CASSWGATGPNEQFF.